What follows are 21 T cell receptor beta chains derived from one specimen sequenced in a study of regulatory T cells in long-lasting Graves disease. The time point: persistent/refractory GD, antithyroid drugs over 5 years with positive TRAb. Following extraction of RNA from PBMCs, that RNA was used to make the TCR library. According to the study, TCR beta libraries were built with iRepertoire HTBI primers and CDR3-region Arm-PCR. TCRdb analysed the multiplex PCR reads with MiXCR anew, one entry per CDR3 protein. Among over 650,000 distinct CDR3 sequences, 30% were seen once, and the ten largest hold under 55%. The sample here was peripheral blood mononuclear cells (PBMCs), taken when the disease was refractory, from a patient treated with antithyroid drugs. The receptor set was obtained from a female donor with Graves disease.

V gene TRBV18 combines with J gene TRBJ2-5; D is undetermined. The germline V and J ends were trimmed by 0 bases and 4 bases, with 9 bases remaining between them. Germline CDR1 KGHSH, CDR2 LQKENI. The CDR3 covers 14 residues. CDR3 nucleotides: TGTGCCAGCTCACCACCGATACGGAGAGAGACCCAGTACTTC. This codes for CASSPPIRRETQYF.

This clonotype occurred many times. The V and J genes are TRBV7-9 and TRBJ1-5; a weak D match, TRBD1 (5 bases). This CDR3 region has 13 residues. Germline V gene sequence: CDR1 SEHNR, CDR2 FQNEAQ (reference sequence). V was cut by 3 bases and J by 7 bases, with 10 bases left in between. CDR3 in DNA: TGTGCCAGCAGCTTGGGCCCAGGGCAGCCCCAGCATTTT. It is translated as CASSLGPGQPQHF.

The table lists this clonotype with a few counts. The rearrangement uses TRBV5-1 and TRBJ2-7; D may be TRBD1 (5 bases). Trimming removed 2 bases from V and 6 bases from J, with 15 bases in between. Germline values: CDR1 SGHRS, CDR2 YFSETQ. The CDR3 totals 14 residues. Written as DNA, the CDR3 is TGCGCCAGCAGCTTAAGGGGTTTACGTCCCGAGCAGTACTTC. Its translation is CASSLRGLRPEQYF.

This clonotype was seen repeatedly, ten times or more. The V and J genes are TRBV28 and TRBJ1-6; 11 nucleotides match TRBD1. Looked up from germline, CDR1 is MDHEN and CDR2 is SYDVKM. V gave up 2 bases and J gave up 10 bases; unmatched junction bases: 10. There are 17 residues in the CDR3. DNA for the CDR3: TGTGCCAGCAGTTTACCGACACCGGACAGGGGGCGGTCACCCCTCCACTTT. Translation: CASSLPTPDRGRSPLHF.

This clonotype appeared a few times. The rearrangement uses TRBV11-2 and TRBJ1-6; D gene ambiguous. Germline lookup yields CDR1 SGHAT and CDR2 FQNNGV. V gave up 5 bases and J gave up 14 bases, with 16 bases separating them. The CDR3 contains 13 residues. The CDR3 sequence is CASSITSFEALHF. The CDR3 nucleotides are TGTGCCAGCAGCATAACAAGTTTCGAGGCCCTCCACTTT.

This clonotype was found a few times. The J gene is TRBJ2-7, the V gene TRBV9, with D possibly TRBD2 on 6 matching bases. This CDR3 is built from 15 residues. CDR1 is SGDLS, CDR2 YYNGEE, per germline. Trimming pared 0 bases from V and 3 bases from J, leaving 13 bases between. The chain's CDR3 is CASSVDTGLHYEQYF. The CDR3 DNA is TGTGCCAGCAGCGTAGATACGGGACTTCACTACGAGCAGTACTTC.

The chain has TRBV20-1 and TRBJ1-2, with 10 positions matching TRBD1. The junction had 33 bases not matched to a gene; V was cut back by 3 bases and J by 5 bases. CDR1 is DFQATT, CDR2 SNEGSKA, per germline (reference sequence). CDR3 length equals 23 residues. CDR3 in DNA: TGCAGTGCTAGCGACAGGGCAGACTTAGGGAGACCCTCAAGTGGGGACAGGGGATATGGCTACACCTTC. It specifies CSASDRADLGRPSSGDRGYGYTF.

This clonotype was found a few times. The chain is built from TRBV6-1 and TRBJ1-2; D is possibly TRBD1 (5 bases). Germline lookup yields CDR1 MNHNS and CDR2 SASEGT. The CDR3 spans 12 residues. V shed 6 bases and J shed 7 bases, with 12 bases lying between them. CDR3 sequence (DNA): TGTGCCAGCAGATCGGGGGTCGGTGGCTACACCTTC. Translated, it gives CASRSGVGGYTF.

About this clonotype itself: The junction departs from the called germline gene at one end, perhaps through a read error. J is TRBJ1-4 and V is TRBV11-2; no clear D. From germline, CDR1 is SGHAT and CDR2 FQNNGV. The CDR3 is 12 amino acids. Here the CDR3 DNA reads TGTGCCAGCAGCCCCCGGGGTGAAAAACTGCTTTTT. The encoded protein is CASSPRGEKLLF.

This clonotype occurred many times. V is TRBV27 and J is TRBJ1-3, with D uncertain. The CDR3 has 13 residues. V was pared by 7 bases and J by 4 bases, with 11 bases between. Germline V gene lookup returns CDR1 MNHEY and CDR2 SMNVEV (reference sequence). CDR3 in amino acids: CASTSMVGNTIYF. As DNA, the CDR3 is TGTGCCAGCACCAGTATGGTAGGAAACACCATATATTTT.

This clonotype was counted a few times. This chain connects TRBV5-4 to TRBJ1-4, with 11 nucleotides matching TRBD1. V was pared by 2 bases and J by 7 bases, with 4 bases of the junction left unmatched. This CDR3 region has 15 residues. CDR1 is SGHNT and CDR2 is YYREEE in the germline V gene (reference sequence). The DNA of the CDR3 is TGTGCCAGCAGCTTTCGGGGACAGGGGGGTGAAAAACTGTTTTTT. Translated: CASSFRGQGGEKLFF.

V is TRBV28 and J is TRBJ2-7; D gene unclear. Deletions cut 3 bases from V and 7 bases from J, with 7 bases between. The germline V gene has CDR1 MDHEN and CDR2 SYDVKM. CDR3 length: 11 residues. CDR3 loop: CASSFDFEQYF. CDR3 nucleotide sequence: TGTGCCAGCAGTTTCGATTTTGAGCAGTACTTC.

This chain links TRBV12-3 or TRBV12-4 with TRBJ2-3; D is ambiguous. This CDR3 region has 13 residues. Trimming left V 4 bases short and J 2 bases short, with 7 bases between. In DNA, the CDR3 is TGTGCCAGCAGTTCGAGCTCCACAGATACGCAGTATTTT. This sequence encodes CASSSSSTDTQYF.

The V and J genes are TRBV28 and TRBJ1-6, with TRBD1 as a possible D gene (5 bases). The CDR3 loop spans 13 amino acids. CDR1 MDHEN and CDR2 SYDVKM come from the germline V gene. Trimming pared 6 bases from V and 9 bases from J, leaving 12 bases between. The CDR3 region is CASSGQGVSPLHF. The CDR3 DNA reads as TGTGCCAGCAGCGGGCAGGGTGTTTCACCCCTCCACTTT.

This clonotype was seen a handful of times. This sequence joins TRBV12-3 or TRBV12-4 and TRBJ1-4; D is unresolved. V lost 5 bases and J 0 bases, leaving 7 bases between the germline ends. CDR3 length equals 14 residues. The CDR3 DNA follows: TGTGCCAGCAGTCCTCGGACAACTAATGAAAAACTGTTTTTT. Its translation: CASSPRTTNEKLFF.

V is TRBV20-1 and J is TRBJ2-7; 7 nucleotides line up with TRBD2. The V gene end was trimmed by 5 bases and the J gene end by 0 bases; junction bases not matched to a gene: 10. From germline, CDR1 is DFQATT and CDR2 SNEGSKA (reference sequence). The CDR3 runs 15 residues. The CDR3 region has the DNA TGCAGTGCTTGGTTCAGCGGGACGAGCTCCTACGAGCAGTACTTC. It specifies CSAWFSGTSSYEQYF.

This clonotype was detected only once. The chain uses TRBV5-1 and TRBJ2-7; 12 bases are a match to TRBD2. J lost 4 bases, V lost 4 bases, and 12 bases had no gene match. CDR1 is SGHRS, CDR2 YFSETQ, per germline. This CDR3 spans 17 amino acids. CDR3 sequence: CASSRPPTSGSWYEQYF. CDR3 nucleotide sequence: TGCGCCAGCAGCCGCCCCCCGACTAGCGGGAGTTGGTACGAGCAGTACTTC.

The chain employs TRBV7-9 and TRBJ2-7; D remains unclear. Trimming left V 1 base short and J 7 bases short, with 11 bases between. Germline CDR1 is SEHNR and CDR2 is FQNEAQ (reference sequence). The CDR3 sequence is 13 residues long. The CDR3 reads CASSLVVPQEQYF. For the CDR3, the DNA is TGTGCCAGCAGCTTAGTGGTCCCCCAGGAGCAGTACTTC.

To note about this clonotype: At one end the junction does not follow the germline gene, possibly because of a read error. The chain is built from TRBV5-1 and TRBJ1-1, with D tentatively TRBD1 (6 bases). CDR1 and CDR2 (germline): SGHRS, YFSETQ. This CDR3 is 14 amino acids long. The CDR3 region has the DNA TGCGCCAGCAACTTGGGAGGGGGATGGACTGAAGCTTTCTTT. Protein: CASNLGGGWTEAFF.

The rearrangement links TRBV3-1 to TRBJ1-1, with no clear D. This CDR3 contains 14 residues. V lost 3 bases and J lost 6, with 14 bases in between. Looked up from germline, CDR1 is LGHDT and CDR2 is YNNKEL (reference sequence). CDR3 sequence (DNA): TGTGCCAGCAGCCAGTCCAGCGGCTTTGCTGAAGCTTTCTTT. The encoded protein is CASSQSSGFAEAFF. Drawing the rest from reference TRBV3-1 and TRBJ1-1, the complete variable domain is DTAVSQTPKYLVTQMGNDKSIKCEQNLGHDTMYWYKQDSKKFLKIMFSYNNKELIINETVPNRFSPKSPDKAHLNLHINSLELGDSAVYFCASSQSSGFAEAFFGQGTRLTVV.

This clonotype turned up a few times. This chain uses TRBV7-9 with TRBJ1-1; D is unresolved. The V end lost 6 bases, the J end lost 1 base, and 15 bases lay between the germline ends. CDR1 and CDR2 (germline): SEHNR, FQNEAQ (reference sequence). This CDR3 has 15 amino acids. CDR3 sequence reads: CASRYRVGKNTEAFF. As DNA, the CDR3 is TGTGCCAGCAGGTATCGGGTAGGCAAGAACACTGAAGCTTTCTTT.